This is a list of T cell receptor beta chains from one sample in a study of CD8+CD57+ T cells in acquired aplastic anemia. TCRdb re-analysed the reads in MiXCR, keeping a single row per CDR3 protein. The sample has fewer than 200,000 distinct CDR3 sequences, approximately 40% seen once. The source material was sorted CD4+, CD8+, or CD8+CD57+ T cells (not recorded which) from PBMCs. These receptor sequences come from a human donor in good health. CDR3s include the opening cysteine and the closing phenylalanine or tryptophan. Each record gives: clone size, D gene, J gene, V gene, CDR3 protein, CDR3 DNA. D genes are given only for firm matches. Clone size is given for some rows only: seen once, a few or many times, or a class if the clone is expanded.

>few|.|TRBJ1-2|TRBV6-1
CASTPLPGTANYGYTF
TGTGCCAGCACCCCCCTCCCCGGGACGGCTAACTATGGCTACACCTTC
>.|TRBD2|TRBJ2-1|TRBV2
CASSELGSGQDDEQFF
TGTGCCAGCAGTGAATTAGGTAGCGGGCAAGACGATGAGCAGTTCTTC
>many|.|TRBJ2-3|TRBV7-2
CASSLVYPPTDTQYF
TGTGCCAGCAGCTTAGTGTACCCCCCAACAGATACGCAGTATTTT
>.|.|TRBJ2-2|TRBV6-1
CACPAGKNTGELFF
TGTGCCTGCCCGGCGGGGAAGAACACCGGGGAGCTGTTTTTT
>many|TRBD2|TRBJ2-2|TRBV12-3/TRBV12-4
CASTLGLALNTGELFF
TGTGCCAGCACCTTAGGACTAGCCTTGAACACCGGGGAGCTGTTTTTT
>many|.|TRBJ1-2|TRBV2
CASNLQKNYGYTF
TGTGCCAGCAACTTACAGAAGAACTATGGCTACACCTTC
>many|TRBD2|TRBJ2-7|TRBV5-1
CASSSSSGNSYEQYF
TGCGCCAGCAGCTCCTCTAGCGGGAACTCCTACGAGCAGTACTTC
>many|.|TRBJ2-7|TRBV6-5
CASSYGPGTYEQYF
TGTGCCAGCAGTTACGGTCCGGGGACCTACGAGCAGTACTTC
>.|TRBD1|TRBJ1-5|TRBV19
CASSISSGGQPQHF
TGTGCCAGTAGTATCTCATCAGGGGGGCAGCCCCAGCATTTT
>.|.|TRBJ2-2|TRBV10-1
CASSESAGAGELFF
TGCGCCAGCAGTGAGTCTGCAGGGGCCGGGGAGCTGTTTTTT
>.|TRBD1|TRBJ1-6|TRBV7-2
CASSQGTGFVSPLHF
TGTGCCAGCAGCCAAGGGACAGGGTTTGTTTCACCCCTCCACTTT
>.|.|TRBJ2-3|TRBV29-1
CSGGASDTQYF
TGCAGCGGGGGGGCGTCGGATACGCAGTATTTT